This T cell receptor (beta chain) was identified during a study of identical twins. Overall study results and limits: Sequences that were out-of-frame, alpha and twin-shared displayed an excess of low generation probability. Analyses of zero insertions could be partly confounded by invariant MAIT and iNKT cells.

Unique molecular identifiers were present on the cDNA, and a universal primer site came from template switching. TCRdb reprocessed the 5' RACE reads via MiXCR and lists one record per CDR3 protein. The sample shows about 260,000 distinct CDR3 sequences, about 7.3% of them seen only once. This clonotype was observed a handful of times. Antigen specificity is unknown. This same sample was also part of a study on yellow fever vaccine responses in identical twins. That investigation notes: Reportedly, the T cell response mounted by twins to vaccine seemed partly convergent, partly personalized.

This clonotype was sampled from a woman in her late teens or twenties in good health. The sequenced material came from memory (CD45RO+) T cells sorted from blood.

CDR3 region: CAISESVGGTDTQYF. CDR3 DNA sequence: TGTGCCATCAGTGAGTCGGTCGGGGGGACAGATACGCAGTATTTT. This rearrangement joins TRBV10-3 to TRBJ2-3, with 7 bases fitting TRBD2. The J segment lost 3 bases and the V segment lost 0 bases, leaving 3 bases of the junction unmatched. The CDR3 has 15 amino acids. Germline CDR1 is ENHRY and CDR2 is SYGVKD.